This T cell receptor (beta chain) appears in the sequencing data of a study of blood T cells in healthy people across ages. In the study overall: Through template switching, about one barcoded beta molecule was captured per two T cells, as measured in model experiments.

A second PCR, run for roughly 6 to 11 cycles, used a sample-barcoded 5' primer plus a J-beta primer mix. Through a template-switch adaptor with 12 random nucleotides, each cDNA molecule received a tag. TCRdb itself ran the 5' RACE reads through MiXCR, one entry per CDR3 protein. Of around 790,000 distinct CDR3 sequences in the sample, under 55% are singletons; the top ten hold roughly 18%. The CDR3 is 13 amino acids. Germline V gives CDR1 MNHNS, CDR2 SASEGT. Comment on this clonotype: The germline gene is not matched at one end of the junction; a read error may be the cause.

This TCR came from a man in his fifties or sixties in good health. The sequenced sample was blood. The rearrangement links TRBV6-1 to TRBJ2-1; D unresolved. CDR3 in DNA: TGTGCCAGCAGTGAGGGGTATGGCAATGGGCAGTTCTTC. It encodes CASSEGYGNGQFF.